Below, 31 T cell receptor beta chains from the same sample are listed, as sequenced in a study of post-analysis software for immune sequencing data. Unique molecular identifiers were built into the TCR beta cDNA libraries. Via MiXCR, TCRdb re-called the PCR reads, giving one row per CDR3 protein. In the table there are more than 450,000 distinct CDR3 sequences, around 34% of which are singletons. No cognate antigen is known for these TCRs. Study results and caveats: Compared with controls, patients had more of about 5 TRBV segments, including TRBV5-6, TRBV5-1 and TRBV20-1.

The material sequenced was blood. The receptors stem from a girl between 2 and 17 years old with multiple sclerosis.

The V and J genes are TRBV5-1 and TRBJ2-7, with TRBD1 as a possible D gene (5 bases). Judging by the DNA end, TRBJ2-4 fits better; the J call may be wrong. Germline V CDR1 and CDR2: SGHRS, YFSETQ. The CDR3 length is 13 residues. The CDR3 region has the DNA TGCGCCAGCAGCCCCCGGCAGGGCTACATTCAGTACTTC. This codes for CASSPRQGYIQYF.

This clonotype was counted only a few times. V and J are TRBV10-1 and TRBJ2-2; TRBD2 is a possible D gene (5 bases). Germline CDR1 and CDR2: WNHNN and SYGVQD (reference sequence). This CDR3 comprises 14 residues. V was clipped by 6 bases and J by 7 bases, with 15 bases between them. Here the CDR3 reads CASSALYEGGELFF. CDR3 sequence (DNA): TGCGCCAGCAGCGCCTTATATGAGGGCGGGGAGCTGTTTTTT.

The J gene is TRBJ2-5, the V gene TRBV25-1, with D unresolved. The CDR3 loop spans 13 amino acids. CDR1 MGHDK and CDR2 SYGVNS come from the germline V gene. V gave up 6 bases and J gave up 2 bases, with 10 bases separating them. CDR3 sequence reads: CASSTVGQETQYF. The CDR3 coding sequence is TGTGCCAGCAGCACGGTCGGGCAAGAGACCCAGTACTTC.

V and J are TRBV6-1 and TRBJ1-1; a possible D gene is TRBD1 (6 bases). V lost 6 bases to trimming and J lost 2 bases, with 10 bases between them. The CDR3 spans 13 residues. Germline lookup yields CDR1 MNHNS and CDR2 SASEGT. The chain's CDR3 is CASRRGANTEAFF. The CDR3 nucleotides read TGTGCCAGCAGGAGGGGGGCTAACACTGAAGCTTTCTTT.

The V and J genes are TRBV7-2 and TRBJ1-2, with 10 bases matching TRBD1. Germline V CDR1 and CDR2: SGHTA, FQGNSA. The V and J ends lost 1 base and 5 bases, in that order; junction bases with no gene match: 7. The CDR3 is 16 amino acids. The CDR3 loop reads CASSLGPGQGNYGYTF. The CDR3 DNA reads as TGTGCCAGCAGCTTAGGGCCGGGACAGGGGAATTATGGCTACACCTTC.

This clonotype was seen once. The genes are TRBV5-1 and TRBJ2-3; D is perhaps TRBD2 (5 bases). CDR1 is SGHRS, CDR2 YFSETQ, per germline. CDR3 size: 16 residues. The V end was cut by 7 bases, the J end by 1 base, with 19 bases between. The CDR3 protein is CASRSLRAEGTDTQYF. DNA for the CDR3: TGCGCCAGCCGCTCCTTAAGAGCGGAAGGCACAGATACGCAGTATTTT.

J is TRBJ2-3 and V is TRBV10-3; no clear D. V was trimmed by 11 bases and J by 6 bases, leaving 18 bases between them. Germline CDR1 ENHRY, CDR2 SYGVKD. CDR3 length: 13 residues. CDR3 coding DNA: TGTGCCTCCATAAATTCGTTGATGGATACGCAGTATTTT. Its protein is CASINSLMDTQYF.

This clonotype was counted at least ten times. V is TRBV20-1 and J is TRBJ2-7; TRBD1 matches at 7 bases. CDR3 length equals 14 residues. V trimming: 3 bases; J trimming: 5 bases; junction bases outside the gene matches: 10. The germline V gene has CDR1 DFQATT and CDR2 SNEGSKA (reference sequence). The CDR3 nucleotides read TGCAGTGCTAGCACGACGAGGGGGCTAGACGAGCAGTACTTC. It codes for CSASTTRGLDEQYF.

The J gene is TRBJ2-1, the V gene TRBV5-1; 14 positions match TRBD2. CDR3 length: 19 residues. Germline V CDR1 and CDR2: SGHRS, YFSETQ. V lost 0 bases to trimming and J lost 1 base; unmatched junction nucleotides: 6. The CDR3 reads CASSLGTSGGPSSYNEQFF. In nucleotides, the CDR3 is TGCGCCAGCAGCTTGGGGACTAGCGGGGGGCCCTCTTCCTACAATGAGCAGTTCTTC.

A few counts support this clonotype. The chain combines TRBV3-1 with TRBJ2-1; D gene uncertain. Trimming took off 2 bases at V and 10 bases at J, with 9 bases between the two ends. The CDR3 is made up of 12 amino acids. Per germline, CDR1 LGHDT and CDR2 YNNKEL (reference sequence). The CDR3 DNA sequence: TGTGCCAGCAGCCAACACCCGGAAGAGCAGTTCTTC. The encoded protein is CASSQHPEEQFF.

V gene TRBV10-3 combines with J gene TRBJ1-1; the D is unclear. V was trimmed by 7 bases and J by 4 bases, leaving 10 bases between them. CDR1 is ENHRY and CDR2 is SYGVKD in the germline V gene. This CDR3 spans 12 amino acids. The DNA for the CDR3 is TGTGCCATCAAGGATATGGGCACTGAAGCTTTCTTT. Its translation: CAIKDMGTEAFF.

This clonotype was picked up a small number of times. The rearrangement uses TRBV20-1 and TRBJ2-1; no clear D gene. The CDR3 runs to 11 residues. V was cut by 1 base and J by 5 bases, with 3 bases left in between. The germline CDR1 and CDR2 sequences are DFQATT and SNEGSKA (reference sequence). The CDR3 here is CSARVNNEQFF. CDR3 sequence (DNA): TGCAGTGCTAGAGTGAACAATGAGCAGTTCTTC.

The J gene is TRBJ1-5, the V gene TRBV18, with D perhaps matching TRBD1 (6 bases). The CDR3 spans 14 residues. Trimming removed 3 bases from V and 5 bases from J, with 11 bases in between. Germline CDR1 and CDR2: KGHSH and LQKENI. The CDR3 nucleotides read TGTGCCAGCTCACCCCAGGGGCAAGATCAGCCCCAGCATTTT. This encodes CASSPQGQDQPQHF.

This clonotype appeared a few times. This rearrangement joins TRBV2 to TRBJ2-3; D may be TRBD2 (6 bases). The CDR3 totals 13 residues. The V gene lost 8 bases and the J gene lost 1 base, with 10 bases spanning the gap. CDR1 and CDR2 (germline): SNHLY, FYNNEI. CDR3 residues: CASREWGTDTQYF. The DNA for the CDR3 is TGTGCCAGCCGGGAGTGGGGCACAGATACGCAGTATTTT.

J is TRBJ1-2 and V is TRBV6-2 or TRBV6-3; no clear D. V was clipped by 4 bases and J by 8 bases, with 8 bases between them. The CDR3 totals 11 residues. Germline V gives CDR1 MNHEY, CDR2 SVGEGT. Here the CDR3 DNA reads TGTGCCAGCAGTTGGATGAACGGCTACACCTTC. This encodes CASSWMNGYTF.

This clonotype was counted only a few times. The J gene is TRBJ1-1, the V gene TRBV4-1, with D uncertain. The germline CDR1 and CDR2 sequences are MGHRA and YSYEKL. There are 12 residues in the CDR3. In nucleotides, the CDR3 is TGCGCAGCAGGACCTATGAACACTGAAGCTTTCTTT. Amino acids: CAAGPMNTEAFF.

The chain couples TRBV10-3 to TRBJ2-5; 13 nucleotides match TRBD2. The J segment lost 4 bases and the V segment lost 6 bases, leaving 5 bases of the junction unmatched. Germline V lookup: CDR1 ENHRY, CDR2 SYGVKD. This CDR3 is 15 amino acids long. Here the CDR3 DNA reads TGTGCCATCAGGGGGGGACTAGCGGGGCCAGAGACCCAGTACTTC. Its translation is CAIRGGLAGPETQYF.

This clonotype turned up a few times. This sequence joins TRBV6-5 and TRBJ2-5, with 7 bases matching TRBD1. The CDR3 runs 15 residues. V dropped 8 bases and J dropped 5; count of bases not matched to a gene: 14. Germline CDR1 is MNHEY and CDR2 is SVGAGI. Written as DNA, the CDR3 is TGTGCCAGCCAGAGACCCTGGGACAGCAGCGAGACCCAGTACTTC. Its translation is CASQRPWDSSETQYF.

Concerning this clonotype: The final CDR3 position lacks the conserved phenylalanine or tryptophan, pointing to a likely read error. The chain carries TRBV20-1 and TRBJ2-4; D uncertain. Germline-derived CDR1 and CDR2 are DFQATT and SNEGSKA (reference sequence). The CDR3 is 12 amino acids. Trimming removed 1 base from V and 13 bases from J, with 14 bases in between. The CDR3 loop is CSARGYTLEQYL. The CDR3 coding sequence is TGCAGTGCTAGAGGGTACACCCTGGAGCAGTACTTG.

This clonotype showed up just once. This rearrangement joins TRBV2 to TRBJ2-5, with TRBD1 identical over 8 bases. The last part of the DNA fits TRBJ2-7 better; the J call may be wrong. There are 13 residues in the CDR3. Germline V lookup: CDR1 SNHLY, CDR2 FYNNEI. Here the CDR3 DNA reads TGTGCCAGCAGCCCCAGGGGGCAATACGAGCAGTACTTC. It yields the protein CASSPRGQYEQYF.

This clonotype showed up many times. The chain links TRBV6-5 to TRBJ2-5; 7 bases agree with TRBD2. V was clipped by 3 bases and J by 5 bases; unmatched bases: 9. The CDR3 totals 15 residues. Germline values: CDR1 MNHEY, CDR2 SVGAGI. The CDR3, as DNA: TGTGCCAGCAGTTATACCGGGGGGACGGGGGAGACCCAGTACTTC. This codes for CASSYTGGTGETQYF.

This clonotype was observed once. The chain recombines TRBV6-6 with TRBJ2-3, with a weak D call TRBD2 (6 bases). V was clipped by 7 bases and J by 5 bases, with 22 bases between them. The CDR3 has 16 amino acids. In germline, CDR1 is MNHNY, CDR2 SVGAGI (reference sequence). CDR3 in DNA: TGTGCCAGCACCATAGGGGCGGACTACGTTGGAGATACGCAGTATTTT. Protein sequence: CASTIGADYVGDTQYF.

V and J are TRBV2 and TRBJ2-3; D possibly uses TRBD1 or TRBD2 (6 bases each). This CDR3 is 13 amino acids long. V dropped 0 bases and J dropped 10 bases, with 11 bases sitting between them. The germline V gene encodes CDR1 SNHLY and CDR2 FYNNEI. The CDR3 is CASSEAEGVPQYF. For the CDR3, the DNA is TGTGCCAGCAGTGAAGCGGAGGGGGTTCCGCAGTATTTT.

The chain combines TRBV10-3 with TRBJ2-5, with 10 bases fitting TRBD2. The germline V gene has CDR1 ENHRY and CDR2 SYGVKD. Trimming took 0 bases from V and 4 from J; bases not matched to a gene: 17. The CDR3 extends over 20 amino acids. The DNA for the CDR3 is TGTGCCATCAGTGAGTCCCCGCGGACCCTAGCGGGGGCTGGGGGAGAGACCCAGTACTTC. Amino acid sequence: CAISESPRTLAGAGGETQYF.

The chain uses TRBV7-9 and TRBJ2-1; D gene ambiguous. The V gene lost 1 base and the J gene lost 6 bases, with 19 bases spanning the gap. CDR1 and CDR2 from the germline V gene are SEHNR and FQNEAQ (reference sequence). This CDR3 is 17 amino acids long. CDR3 amino acids: CASSLESRVFWTNEQFF. Here the CDR3 DNA reads TGTGCCAGCAGCTTAGAGAGTAGGGTTTTCTGGACCAATGAGCAGTTCTTC.

This rearrangement joins TRBV5-1 to TRBJ1-2, with D possibly being TRBD1 (5 bases). CDR3 size: 13 residues. Germline CDR1 and CDR2: SGHRS and YFSETQ. The germline V and J ends were trimmed by 0 bases and 6 bases, with 9 bases remaining between them. The CDR3, as DNA: TGCGCCAGCAGCTTGGTTCTGGGGGATGGCTACACCTTC. Encoded protein: CASSLVLGDGYTF.

The V gene is TRBV5-1, the J gene TRBJ1-1, with D perhaps TRBD1 (5 bases). The CDR3 spans 15 residues. V was pared by 0 bases and J by 7 bases, with 16 bases between. CDR1 and CDR2 from the germline V gene are SGHRS and YFSETQ. The CDR3 coding sequence is TGCGCCAGCAGCTTGGGTTACGGGGCCTGGTATGAAGCTTTCTTT. Translating it yields CASSLGYGAWYEAFF.

A remark on this clonotype: Germline is not matched at one junction end, which may reflect a read error. The chain couples TRBV7-7 to TRBJ2-5; D not resolved. CDR3 length equals 15 residues. The V gene's germline CDR1 is SSHAT and CDR2 FNYEAQ (reference sequence). The CDR3 protein is CASSLAGLGRETQYF. CDR3 nucleotide sequence: TGTGCTAGCAGCTTAGCTGGGTTAGGAAGGGAGACCCAGTACTTC.

This clonotype was observed a few times. V gene TRBV5-1 combines with J gene TRBJ1-4, with D uncertain. Looked up from germline, CDR1 is SGHRS and CDR2 is YFSETQ. The CDR3 covers 14 residues. V shed 3 bases and J shed 4 bases, with 10 bases lying between them. The CDR3 DNA reads TGCGCCAGCAGCTCCGACGGTCTTAATGAAAAACTGTTTTTT. This codes for CASSSDGLNEKLFF. Variable domain in full (rest from reference TRBV5-1 and TRBJ1-4): KAGVTQTPRYLIKTRGQQVTLSCSPISGHRSVSWYQQTPGQGLQFLFEYFSETQRNKGNFPGRFSGRQFSNSRSEMNVSTLELGDSALYLCASSSDGLNEKLFFGSGTQLSVL.

The V gene is TRBV7-9, the J gene TRBJ1-4, with a tentative D call TRBD1 (6 bases). This CDR3 has 18 amino acids. The V gene's germline CDR1 is SEHNR and CDR2 FQNEAQ (reference sequence). Deletions cut 6 bases from V and 0 bases from J, with 20 bases between. The CDR3 DNA sequence: TGTGCCAGCAGTCCCACATTAGGGGGACCAGCAACTAATGAAAAACTGTTTTTT. This sequence encodes CASSPTLGGPATNEKLFF.

This sequence joins TRBV12-3 or TRBV12-4 and TRBJ2-3; D is unresolved. V lost 7 bases and J lost 13, with 24 bases in between. The CDR3 is 14 amino acids. CDR3 DNA sequence: TGTGCCAGCAATGCCACAGTTACCACAGATGCGGAGTATTTT. Protein sequence: CASNATVTTDAEYF.